The entry below describes one TCR beta chain. At one end, the junction sequence differs from germline, possibly due to a read error. Participants, about 18 to 90 years old, spanned about 26 US areas. Germline loops: CDR1 SSHAT, CDR2 FNYEAQ (reference sequence). This CDR3 comprises 17 residues. In the study's own analysis: Estimated nucleated cell counts came from reference gene primer amplification. Libraries were prepared by immunoSEQ multiplex PCR; TCRdb keeps only in-frame clonotypes and omits some of them. That table furnishes V, J and clone size, whereas the DNA furnished D and trimming. The data show 290,000 or so clones, approximately 92% seen once. The sample comes from a study of blood T cell repertoires in COVID-19. Study context: Material from acute and convalescent COVID-19 was sourced from the United States, Italy and Spain. PBMCs, B-cell-depleted T cells, or T cells provided the cDNA or gDNA that made up the material.

Source material: PBMCs or T cells enriched from blood (not recorded which). The sequence was obtained from a woman in her twenties or thirties who had recovered from COVID-19. This rearrangement joins TRBV7-7 to TRBJ2-1; 10 bases agree with TRBD1. In nucleotides, the CDR3 is TGTGCTAGCAGCTCCAAGGGACAGGGGAGCTCCTACAATGAGCAGTTCTTC. It yields the protein CASSSKGQGSSYNEQFF.